Listed below are T cell receptor beta chains from one sample, sequenced in a study of blood T cell repertoires in COVID-19. Libraries were prepared by immunoSEQ multiplex PCR; TCRdb keeps only in-frame clonotypes and omits some of them. The sample carries approximately 94,000 clones, around nine tenths recorded once. Source material: peripheral blood. These receptors all stem from a human donor in a cohort sampled during active COVID-19. CDR3s include the opening cysteine and the closing phenylalanine or tryptophan. A D gene is named only where the DNA matches it firmly. Rows give clone size only sometimes, using once, few, many, or a class for an expanded clone.

>TRBD2|TRBV30|NA|TRBJ2-5
TGTGCCTGGAGTGTTGGAACTAGCGGGGGTCGCGCCCAGTACTTC
CAWSVGTSGGRAQYF
>NA|TRBV12-3/TRBV12-4|NA|TRBJ1-1
TGTGCCAGCAACCCGACGGCGGGACCGGCGGTCTTT
CASNPTAGPAVF
>NA|TRBV15|NA|TRBJ1-6
TGTGCCACCAGCAGTATTACTCCCGGTATTGGTTCACCCCTCCACTTT
CATSSITPGIGSPLHF
>NA|TRBV7-9|NA|TRBJ2-7
TGTGCCAGCAGACAAGACCAGGACGAGCAGTACTTC
CASRQDQDEQYF
>NA|TRBV19|NA|TRBJ1-5
TGTGCCAGTAGTCTCCGACACGGAGGGAGTCAGCCCCAGCATTTT
CASSLRHGGSQPQHF
>NA|TRBV24-1|NA|TRBJ2-1
TGTGCCACCAGTGATCTCCGTTTGAGCTCCTACAATGAGCAGTTCTTC
CATSDLRLSSYNEQFF
>NA|TRBV6-6|NA|TRBJ1-1
TGTGCCAGCAGCCGTGACACTGAAGCTTTCTTT
CASSRDTEAFF
>NA|TRBV9|NA|TRBJ2-7
TGTGCCAGCAGCCCCGCAGGGGTTGGGCAGTACTTC
CASSPAGVGQYF
>NA|TRBV7-9|NA|TRBJ1-1
TGTGCCAGCACCCTCTATCCGAACACTGAAGCTTTCTTT
CASTLYPNTEAFF
>NA|TRBV15|NA|TRBJ1-5
TGTGCCACCAGCACTAGACAGCGCCAGCCCCAGCATTTT
CATSTRQRQPQHF
>NA|TRBV7-9|NA|TRBJ2-2
TGTGCCAGCAGCTTAGCGCAGGGTCCCGGGGAGCTGTTTTTT
CASSLAQGPGELFF
>TRBD1|TRBV9|NA|TRBJ1-1
TGTGCCAGCAGCGTTGGACACAGGGGGAGGGCTGAAGCTTTCTTT
CASSVGHRGRAEAFF
>NA|TRBV29-1|NA|TRBJ2-7
TGCAGCGTTGCAGGGGGGATATCCTACGAGCAGTACTTC
CSVAGGISYEQYF
>TRBD1|TRBV6-4|once|TRBJ1-1
TGTGCCAGCAGAGGACAGGGAACGCTCATGAACACTGAAGCTTTCTTT
CASRGQGTLMNTEAFF
>NA|TRBV7-2|NA|TRBJ2-3
TGTGCCAGCAGCTTCTTAACGGGAGATGCAGATACGCAGTATTTT
CASSFLTGDADTQYF
>NA|TRBV5-8|NA|TRBJ1-5
TGTGCCAGCAGCCCGACTTTAGGGAGAACAAATCAGCCCCAGCATTTT
CASSPTLGRTNQPQHF
>TRBD1|TRBV7-9|NA|TRBJ1-2
TGTGCCAGCAGCTCCGCGACAGGGGGCGGCTACACCTTC
CASSSATGGGYTF
>NA|TRBV6-5|NA|TRBJ2-2
TGTGCCAGCAGGGGGAGCGGACTACAAGGGGAGCTGTTTTTT
CASRGSGLQGELFF
>TRBD1|TRBV30|NA|TRBJ1-1
TGTGCCTGGAATCGGGGTGGCAGGGGGACTGAAGCTTTCTTT
CAWNRGGRGTEAFF
>TRBD2|TRBV5-1|NA|TRBJ2-3
TGCGCCAGCAGCCCCTGGGGCGGGGGGATGAGCACAGATACGCAGTATTTT
CASSPWGGGMSTDTQYF
>TRBD1|TRBV29-1|NA|TRBJ1-1
TGCAGCGTAGCAATAGGGGGCGAGTCACCGGAAGGTTTCTTT
CSVAIGGESPEGFF
>NA|TRBV5-1|NA|TRBJ2-7
TGCGCCAGCAGCTTGGCCCCCGGCGAGCAGTACTTC
CASSLAPGEQYF
>TRBD2|TRBV5-5|NA|TRBJ2-3
TGTGCCAGCAGCTTGGCCCCGACTAGCGGGATAACAGATACGCAGTATTTT
CASSLAPTSGITDTQYF
>TRBD1|TRBV4-1|NA|TRBJ2-7
TGCGCCAGCAGCCACTTGACCGGGACAGCGAACTCCTACGAGCAGTACTTC
CASSHLTGTANSYEQYF
>NA|TRBV6-5|NA|TRBJ2-7
TGTGCCAGCAGTATTTCGCGGAGGTCCTACGAGCAGTACTTC
CASSISRRSYEQYF
>TRBD1|TRBV28|NA|TRBJ1-4
TGTGCCACTTACTCCGGGACAGTTTATGAAAAACTGTTTTTT
CATYSGTVYEKLFF
>NA|TRBV5-1|NA|TRBJ2-1
TGCGCCAGCAGCTTACAGGATCCCACTTACAATGAGCAGTTCTTC
CASSLQDPTYNEQFF
>NA|TRBV21-1|NA|TRBJ2-3
TGTGCCAGCAGCAATGTTTTCGGGACTCGAGGCACAGATACGCAGTATTTT
CASSNVFGTRGTDTQYF
>NA|TRBV28|once|TRBJ2-1
TGTGCCAGCAGTTTGCAGGGTCAGGGGAATGAGCAGTTCTTC
CASSLQGQGNEQFF
>NA|TRBV7-2|NA|TRBJ2-3
TGTGCCAGCAGCGCAAAACGGGAGCCAGGGGATACGCAGTATTTT
CASSAKREPGDTQYF
>NA|TRBV7-2|NA|TRBJ1-5
TGTGCCAGCAGCTTGTCAGGAGGGGTAGGCGATCAGCCCCAGCATTTT
CASSLSGGVGDQPQHF
>TRBD1|TRBV6-2/TRBV6-3|NA|TRBJ2-3
TGTGCCAGCAGTTGGGGACAGGGGGGGCGAGATACGCAGTATTTT
CASSWGQGGRDTQYF
>NA|TRBV30|NA|TRBJ2-1
TGTGCCTGGAGTGTAAATTTCGAGCGACTAGGTGACAATGAGCAGTTCTTC
CAWSVNFERLGDNEQFF
>NA|TRBV20-1|once|TRBJ2-1
TGCAGTGCTAGCATAGCGGATGAGCAGTTCTTC
CSASIADEQFF
>NA|TRBV7-3|NA|TRBJ2-1
TGTGCCAGCAGCCCATCTTTCACGGGAGCCTACAATGAGCAGTTCTTC
CASSPSFTGAYNEQFF
>TRBD2|TRBV6-4|NA|TRBJ2-1
TGTGCCAGCAGTGACTCGCGACTAGCGGGGTACAATGAGCAGTTCTTC
CASSDSRLAGYNEQFF
>NA|TRBV11-2|NA|TRBJ2-3
TGTGCCAGCAGCCGTCTAGGGGAAGATACGCAGTATTTT
CASSRLGEDTQYF
>NA|TRBV5-4|NA|TRBJ2-5
TGTGCCAGCAGCTTGGCGGGGTGGGAGACCCAGTACTTC
CASSLAGWETQYF
>TRBD1|TRBV7-8|NA|TRBJ1-2
TGTGCCAGCAGCCCCGACAGGGCCTATGGCTACACCTTC
CASSPDRAYGYTF
>NA|TRBV29-1|NA|TRBJ2-2
TGCAGCTCCCTGGGGCCAGCGAACACCGGGGAGCTGTTTTTT
CSSLGPANTGELFF
>NA|TRBV19|NA|TRBJ2-2
TGTGCCAGCCTAGGGGTGGGAGGCACCGGGGAGCTGTTTTTT
CASLGVGGTGELFF
>NA|TRBV4-3|NA|TRBJ1-2
TGCGCCAGCAGCCCTAGTGGAACTAACTATGGCTACACCTTC
CASSPSGTNYGYTF